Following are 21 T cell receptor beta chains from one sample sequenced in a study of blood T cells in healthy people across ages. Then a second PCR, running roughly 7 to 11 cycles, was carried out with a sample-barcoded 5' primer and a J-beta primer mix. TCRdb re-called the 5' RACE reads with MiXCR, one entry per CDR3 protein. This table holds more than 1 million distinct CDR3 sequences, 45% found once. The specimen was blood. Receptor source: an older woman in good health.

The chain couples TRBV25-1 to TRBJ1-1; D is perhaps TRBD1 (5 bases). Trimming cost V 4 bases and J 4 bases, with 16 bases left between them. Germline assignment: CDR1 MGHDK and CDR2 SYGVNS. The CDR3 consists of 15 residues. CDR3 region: CASSVGGIRLTEAFF. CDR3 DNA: TGTGCCAGCAGTGTGGGGGGTATACGGCTCACTGAAGCTTTCTTT.

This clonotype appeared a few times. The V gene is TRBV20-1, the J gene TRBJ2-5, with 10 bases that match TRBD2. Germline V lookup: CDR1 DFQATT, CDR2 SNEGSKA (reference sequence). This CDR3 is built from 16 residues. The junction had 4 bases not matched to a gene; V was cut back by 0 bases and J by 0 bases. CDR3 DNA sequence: TGCAGTGCTAGAGATCAGACTAGCGGGTACCAAGAGACCCAGTACTTC. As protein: CSARDQTSGYQETQYF.

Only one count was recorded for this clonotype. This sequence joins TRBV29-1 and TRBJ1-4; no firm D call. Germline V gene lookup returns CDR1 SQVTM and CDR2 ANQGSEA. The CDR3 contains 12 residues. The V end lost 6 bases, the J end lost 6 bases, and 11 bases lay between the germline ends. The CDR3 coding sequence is TGCAGCGTCCAAAACACGGATGAAAAACTGTTTTTT. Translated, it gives CSVQNTDEKLFF.

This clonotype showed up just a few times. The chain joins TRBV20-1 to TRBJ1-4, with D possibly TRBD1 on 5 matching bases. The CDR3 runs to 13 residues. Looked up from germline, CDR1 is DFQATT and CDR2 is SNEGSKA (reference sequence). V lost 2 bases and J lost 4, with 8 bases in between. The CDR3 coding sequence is TGCAGTGCTAGAAGGGGTGGTAATGAAAAACTGTTTTTT. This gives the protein CSARRGGNEKLFF.

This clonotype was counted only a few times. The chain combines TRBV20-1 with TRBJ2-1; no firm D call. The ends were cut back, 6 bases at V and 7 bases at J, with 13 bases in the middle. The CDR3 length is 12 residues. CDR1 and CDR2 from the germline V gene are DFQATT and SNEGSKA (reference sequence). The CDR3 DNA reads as TGCAGTGCCCCCGAGAAGGGTAATGAGCAGTTCTTC. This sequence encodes CSAPEKGNEQFF.

The CDR3 coding sequence is TGTGCCAGCAGCCAAGTAGGCCTAGCGGGATTCTTGACCGGGGAGCTGTTTTTT. This encodes CASSQVGLAGFLTGELFF. The chain uses TRBV3-1 and TRBJ2-2, with TRBD2 matching over 9 bases. Per the germline V gene, CDR1 is LGHDT and CDR2 is YNNKEL (reference sequence). The V segment lost 1 base and the J segment 5 bases; nucleotides outside the gene matches: 11. The CDR3 consists of 18 residues.

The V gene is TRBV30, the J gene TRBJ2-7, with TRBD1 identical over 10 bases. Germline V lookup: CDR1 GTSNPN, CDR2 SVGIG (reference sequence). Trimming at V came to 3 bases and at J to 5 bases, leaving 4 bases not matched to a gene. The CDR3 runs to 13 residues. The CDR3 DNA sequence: TGTGCCTGGAGGGGGACAGGGGTCCACGAGCAGTACTTC. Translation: CAWRGTGVHEQYF.

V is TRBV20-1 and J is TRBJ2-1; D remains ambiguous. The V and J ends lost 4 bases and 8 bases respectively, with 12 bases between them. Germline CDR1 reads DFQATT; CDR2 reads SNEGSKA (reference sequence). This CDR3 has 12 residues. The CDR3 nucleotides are TGCAGTGCTATGTGGGCTGGGGATGAGCAGTTCTTC. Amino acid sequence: CSAMWAGDEQFF.

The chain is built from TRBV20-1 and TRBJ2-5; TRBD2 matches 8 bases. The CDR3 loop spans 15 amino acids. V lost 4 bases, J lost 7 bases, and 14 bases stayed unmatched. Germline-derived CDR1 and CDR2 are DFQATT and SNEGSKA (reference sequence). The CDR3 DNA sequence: TGCAGTGCTAAATCTGGCGGGAGGCCGGGAGGGACCCAGTACTTC. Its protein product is CSAKSGGRPGGTQYF.

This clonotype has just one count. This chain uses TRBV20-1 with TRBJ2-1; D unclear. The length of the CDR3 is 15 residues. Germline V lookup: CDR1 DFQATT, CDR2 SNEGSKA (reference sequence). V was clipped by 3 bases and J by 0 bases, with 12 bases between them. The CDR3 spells CSARTDLSSYNEQFF. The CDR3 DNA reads TGCAGTGCTAGGACTGACTTGAGCTCCTACAATGAGCAGTTCTTC.

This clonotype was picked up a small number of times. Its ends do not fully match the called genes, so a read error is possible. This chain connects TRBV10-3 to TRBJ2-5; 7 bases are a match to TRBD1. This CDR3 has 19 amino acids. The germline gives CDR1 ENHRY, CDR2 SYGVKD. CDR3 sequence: CVISEARGGWQTPRETQYF. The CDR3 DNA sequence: TGTGTCATCAGTGAAGCTAGAGGGGGCTGGCAGACACCGCGGGAGACCCAGTACTTC.

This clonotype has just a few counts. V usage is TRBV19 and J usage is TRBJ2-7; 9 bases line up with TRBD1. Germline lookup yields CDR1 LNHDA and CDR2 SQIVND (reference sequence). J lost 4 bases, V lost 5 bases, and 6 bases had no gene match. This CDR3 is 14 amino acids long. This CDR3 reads CASSPGTGFYEQYF. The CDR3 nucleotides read TGTGCCAGTAGTCCCGGGACAGGGTTTTACGAGCAGTACTTC.

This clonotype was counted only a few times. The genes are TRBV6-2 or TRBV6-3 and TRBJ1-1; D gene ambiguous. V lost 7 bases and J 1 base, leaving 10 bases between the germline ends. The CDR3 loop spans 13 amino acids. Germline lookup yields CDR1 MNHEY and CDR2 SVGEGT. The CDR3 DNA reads TGTGCCAGCACCTTTAATCCGAACACTGAAGCTTTCTTT. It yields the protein CASTFNPNTEAFF.

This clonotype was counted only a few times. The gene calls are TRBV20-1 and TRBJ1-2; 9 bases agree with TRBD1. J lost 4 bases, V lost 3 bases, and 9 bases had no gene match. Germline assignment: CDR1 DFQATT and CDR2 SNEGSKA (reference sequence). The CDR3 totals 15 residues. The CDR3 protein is CSASPGQGASYGYTF. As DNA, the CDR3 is TGCAGTGCTAGTCCGGGACAGGGTGCTTCCTATGGCTACACCTTC.

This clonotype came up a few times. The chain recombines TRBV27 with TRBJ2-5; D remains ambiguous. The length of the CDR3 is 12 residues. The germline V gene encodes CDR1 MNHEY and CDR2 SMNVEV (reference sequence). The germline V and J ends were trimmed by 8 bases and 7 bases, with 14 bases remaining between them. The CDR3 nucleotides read TGTGCCAGCCTAGGGTTATGGGGGACCCAGTACTTC. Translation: CASLGLWGTQYF.

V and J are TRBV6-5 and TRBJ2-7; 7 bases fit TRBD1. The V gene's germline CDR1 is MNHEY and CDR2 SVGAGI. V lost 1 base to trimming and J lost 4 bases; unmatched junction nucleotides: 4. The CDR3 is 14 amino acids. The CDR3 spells CASSYWGQKYEQYF. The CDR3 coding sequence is TGTGCCAGCAGTTACTGGGGACAGAAGTACGAGCAGTACTTC.

CDR3 in amino acids: CASSPVDRVYEQYF. DNA of the CDR3: TGTGCCAGCAGCCCGGTGGACAGGGTCTACGAGCAGTACTTC. This chain links TRBV14 with TRBJ2-7; 8 bases map to TRBD1. The CDR3 has 14 amino acids. CDR1 and CDR2 (germline): SGHDN, FVKESK. With V trimmed by 4 bases and J by 3 bases, 5 bases remained unmatched.

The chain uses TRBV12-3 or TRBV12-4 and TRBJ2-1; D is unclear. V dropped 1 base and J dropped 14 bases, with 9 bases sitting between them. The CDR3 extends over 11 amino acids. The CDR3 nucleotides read TGTGCCAGCAGTTTAGGTAGTCTGAAGTTCTTC. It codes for CASSLGSLKFF.

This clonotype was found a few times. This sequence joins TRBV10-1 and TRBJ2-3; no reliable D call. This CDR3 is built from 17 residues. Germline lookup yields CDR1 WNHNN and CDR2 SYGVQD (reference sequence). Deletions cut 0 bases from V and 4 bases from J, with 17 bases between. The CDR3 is CASSESAKTTGPDTQYF. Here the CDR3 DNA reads TGCGCCAGCAGTGAGTCGGCTAAGACGACCGGACCAGATACGCAGTATTTT.

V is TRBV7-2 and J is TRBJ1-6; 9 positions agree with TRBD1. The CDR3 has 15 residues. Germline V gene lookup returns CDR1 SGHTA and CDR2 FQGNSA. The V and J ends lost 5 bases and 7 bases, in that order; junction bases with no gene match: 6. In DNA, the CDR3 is TGTGCCAGCAGCAGGGGGACAGGGTTAAATTCACCCCTCCACTTT. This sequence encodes CASSRGTGLNSPLHF.

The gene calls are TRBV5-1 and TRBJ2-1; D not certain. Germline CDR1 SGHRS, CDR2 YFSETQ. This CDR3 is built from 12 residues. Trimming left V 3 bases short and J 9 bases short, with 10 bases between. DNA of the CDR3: TGCGCCAGCAGCTCTCAAACGGGTGAGCAGTTCTTC. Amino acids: CASSSQTGEQFF.